The clone carrying this T cell receptor beta chain has ten or more counts. CDR1 and CDR2 from the germline V gene are GTSNPN and SVGIG (reference sequence). The CDR3 is made up of 15 amino acids. V dropped 0 bases and J dropped 3 bases, with 14 bases sitting between them. Sample time point: newly diagnosed GD, antithyroid drugs for less than 3 months. Following extraction of RNA from PBMCs, that RNA was used to make the TCR library. The data were obtained in a study of regulatory T cells in long-lasting Graves disease. Arm-PCR with iRepertoire HTBI primers amplified the CDR3 regions for these TCR beta libraries. TCRdb reprocessed the multiplex PCR reads via MiXCR and lists one record per CDR3 protein. Of about 620,000 distinct CDR3 sequences detected, roughly 15% appear once; the ten largest clones hold approximately 20%. This same sample was also taken into another study, of T cells in Graves' hyperthyroidism and ophthalmopathy. That source notes: Using 13 V-J features, a model discriminated ophthalmopathy from stable hyperthyroidism.

The genes are TRBV30 and TRBJ1-2; no firm D call. This receptor was identified in a woman aged 25 to 39 with Graves disease. The source was peripheral blood mononuclear cells (PBMCs), collected at new diagnosis, from a patient treated with antithyroid drugs. CDR3: CAWSVWSRPDYGYTF. The CDR3 DNA reads as TGTGCCTGGAGTGTATGGAGCAGGCCCGACTATGGCTACACCTTC.